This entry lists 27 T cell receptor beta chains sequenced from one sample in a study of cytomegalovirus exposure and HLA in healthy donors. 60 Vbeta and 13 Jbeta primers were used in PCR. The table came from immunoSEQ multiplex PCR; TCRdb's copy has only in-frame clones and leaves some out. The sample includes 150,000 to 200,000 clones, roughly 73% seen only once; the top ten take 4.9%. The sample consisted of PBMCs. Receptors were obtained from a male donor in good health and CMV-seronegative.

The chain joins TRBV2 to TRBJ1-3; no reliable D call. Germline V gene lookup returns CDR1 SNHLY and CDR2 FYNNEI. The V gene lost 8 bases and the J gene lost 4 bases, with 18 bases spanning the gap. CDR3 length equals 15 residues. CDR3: CASGRMLGSGNTIYF. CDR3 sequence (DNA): TGTGCCAGCGGGAGGATGCTGGGTTCAGGAAACACCATATATTTT.

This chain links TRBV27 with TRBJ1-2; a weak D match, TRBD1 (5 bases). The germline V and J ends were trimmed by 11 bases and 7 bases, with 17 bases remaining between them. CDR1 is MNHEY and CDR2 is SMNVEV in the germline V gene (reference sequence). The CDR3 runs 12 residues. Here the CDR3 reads CAVFREPFGYTF. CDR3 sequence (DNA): TGTGCCGTATTCAGGGAACCGTTTGGCTACACCTTC.

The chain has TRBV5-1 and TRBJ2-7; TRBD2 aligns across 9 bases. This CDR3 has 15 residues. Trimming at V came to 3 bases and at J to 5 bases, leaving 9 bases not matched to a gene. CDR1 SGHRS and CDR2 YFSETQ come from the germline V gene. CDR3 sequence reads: CASSSEGGGADEQYF. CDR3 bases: TGCGCCAGCAGCTCGGAGGGCGGGGGGGCCGACGAGCAGTACTTC.

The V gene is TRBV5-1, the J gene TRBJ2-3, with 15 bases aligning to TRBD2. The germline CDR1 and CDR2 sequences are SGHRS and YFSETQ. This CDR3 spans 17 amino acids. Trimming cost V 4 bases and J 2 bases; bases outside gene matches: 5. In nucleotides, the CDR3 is TGCGCCAGCAGCCCCGGACTAGCGGGAGGGCTCACAGATACGCAGTATTTT. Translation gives CASSPGLAGGLTDTQYF.

CDR3 amino acids: CASRSGWGDGYTF. CDR3 in DNA: TGTGCCAGCAGGTCAGGGTGGGGTGATGGCTACACCTTC. This chain joins TRBV6-1 and TRBJ1-2; D is perhaps TRBD1 (5 bases). V lost 6 bases and J lost 6, with 14 bases in between. CDR3 length: 13 residues. Germline loops: CDR1 MNHNS, CDR2 SASEGT.

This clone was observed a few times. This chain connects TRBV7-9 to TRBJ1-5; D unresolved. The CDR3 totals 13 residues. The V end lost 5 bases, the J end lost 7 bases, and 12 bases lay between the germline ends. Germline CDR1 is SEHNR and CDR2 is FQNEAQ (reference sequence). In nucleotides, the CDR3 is TGTGCCAGCAGCGCCCCCGGCGGGCAGCCCCAGCATTTT. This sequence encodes CASSAPGGQPQHF.

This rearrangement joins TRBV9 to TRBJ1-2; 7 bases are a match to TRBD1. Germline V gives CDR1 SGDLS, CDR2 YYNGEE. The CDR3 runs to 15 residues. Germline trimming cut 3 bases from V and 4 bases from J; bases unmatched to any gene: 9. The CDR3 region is CASSASAGGGYGYTF. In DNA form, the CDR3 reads TGTGCCAGCAGCGCGAGCGCAGGGGGTGGCTATGGCTACACCTTC.

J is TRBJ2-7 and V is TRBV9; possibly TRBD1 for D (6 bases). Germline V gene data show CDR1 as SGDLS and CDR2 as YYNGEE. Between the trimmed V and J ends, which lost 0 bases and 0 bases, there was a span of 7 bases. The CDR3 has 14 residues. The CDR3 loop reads CASSVGDISYEQYF. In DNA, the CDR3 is TGTGCCAGCAGCGTAGGGGACATCTCCTACGAGCAGTACTTC.

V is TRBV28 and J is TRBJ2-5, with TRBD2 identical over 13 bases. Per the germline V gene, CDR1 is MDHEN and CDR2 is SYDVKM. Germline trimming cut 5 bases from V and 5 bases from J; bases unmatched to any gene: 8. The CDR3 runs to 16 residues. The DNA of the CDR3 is TGTGCCAGCAGTGGGGGGACTAGCGGGAAATCCGAGACCCAGTACTTC. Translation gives CASSGGTSGKSETQYF.

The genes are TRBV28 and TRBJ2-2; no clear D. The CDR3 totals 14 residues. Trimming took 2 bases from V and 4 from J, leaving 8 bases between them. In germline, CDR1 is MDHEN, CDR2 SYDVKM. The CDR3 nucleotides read TGTGCCAGCAGTTTAGACGCGGTCACCGGGGAGCTGTTTTTT. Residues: CASSLDAVTGELFF.

The CDR3 region is CATGVAAGDTQYF. CDR3 nucleotide sequence: TGTGCCACCGGGGTAGCGGCAGGGGATACGCAGTATTTT. V is TRBV7-9 and J is TRBJ2-3; tentative D call: TRBD2 (6 bases). The length of the CDR3 is 13 residues. CDR1 SEHNR and CDR2 FQNEAQ come from the germline V gene (reference sequence). V lost 10 bases and J lost 6, with 17 bases in between.

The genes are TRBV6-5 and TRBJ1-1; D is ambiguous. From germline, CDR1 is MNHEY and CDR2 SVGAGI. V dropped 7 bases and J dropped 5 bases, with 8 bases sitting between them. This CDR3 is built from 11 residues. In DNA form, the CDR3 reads TGTGCCAGCATTGCGGAAACTGAAGCTTTCTTT. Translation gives CASIAETEAFF.

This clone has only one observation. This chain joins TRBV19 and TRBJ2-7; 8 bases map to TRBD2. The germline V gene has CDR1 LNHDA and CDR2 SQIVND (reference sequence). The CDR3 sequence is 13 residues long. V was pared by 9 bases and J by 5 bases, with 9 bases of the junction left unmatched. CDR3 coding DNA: TGTGCCAGCCGGGGGGGACAATTCCACGAGCAGTACTTC. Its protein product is CASRGGQFHEQYF.

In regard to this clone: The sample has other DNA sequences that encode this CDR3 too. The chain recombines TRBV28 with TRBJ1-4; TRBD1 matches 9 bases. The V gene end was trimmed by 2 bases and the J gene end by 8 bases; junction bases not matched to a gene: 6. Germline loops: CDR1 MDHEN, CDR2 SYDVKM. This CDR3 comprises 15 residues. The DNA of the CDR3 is TGTGCCAGCAGTTTAGGGGGACAGGGTGGCGAAAAACTGTTTTTT. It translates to CASSLGGQGGEKLFF.

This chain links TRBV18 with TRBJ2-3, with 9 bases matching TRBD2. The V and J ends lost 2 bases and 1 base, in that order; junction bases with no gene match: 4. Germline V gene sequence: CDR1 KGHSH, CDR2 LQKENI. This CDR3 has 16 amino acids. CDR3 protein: CASSPSSGGGTDTQYF. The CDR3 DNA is TGTGCCAGCTCACCAAGTAGCGGGGGAGGCACAGATACGCAGTATTTT.

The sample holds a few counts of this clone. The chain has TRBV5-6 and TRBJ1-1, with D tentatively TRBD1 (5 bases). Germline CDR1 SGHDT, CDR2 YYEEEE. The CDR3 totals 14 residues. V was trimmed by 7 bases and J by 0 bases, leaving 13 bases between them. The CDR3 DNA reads TGTGCCAGCGTTACAGGAGCCATGAACACTGAAGCTTTCTTT. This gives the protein CASVTGAMNTEAFF.

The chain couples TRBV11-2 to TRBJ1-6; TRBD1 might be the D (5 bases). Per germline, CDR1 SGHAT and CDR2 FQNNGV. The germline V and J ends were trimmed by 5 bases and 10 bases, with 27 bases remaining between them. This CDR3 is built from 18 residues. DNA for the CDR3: TGTGCCAGCAGCCCCATCCCCCTTTCTCAGGGCGCAGGATCACCCCTCCACTTT. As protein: CASSPIPLSQGAGSPLHF.

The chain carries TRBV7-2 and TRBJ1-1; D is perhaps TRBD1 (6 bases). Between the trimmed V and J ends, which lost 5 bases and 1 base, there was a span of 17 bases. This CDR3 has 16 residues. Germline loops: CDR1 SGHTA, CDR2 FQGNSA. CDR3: CASSPAGTLRNTEAFF. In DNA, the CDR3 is TGTGCCAGCAGCCCAGCCGGGACACTTCGGAACACTGAAGCTTTCTTT.

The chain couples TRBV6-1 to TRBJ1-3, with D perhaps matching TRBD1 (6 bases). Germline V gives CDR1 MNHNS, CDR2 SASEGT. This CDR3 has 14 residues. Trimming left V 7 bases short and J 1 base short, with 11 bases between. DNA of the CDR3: TGTGCCAGCATACTCACAGGGTCTGGAAACACCATATATTTT. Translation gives CASILTGSGNTIYF.

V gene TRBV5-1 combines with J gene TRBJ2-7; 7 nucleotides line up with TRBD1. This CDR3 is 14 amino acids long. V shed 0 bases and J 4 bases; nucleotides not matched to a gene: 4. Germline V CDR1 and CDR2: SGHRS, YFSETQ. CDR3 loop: CASSLGVQGYEQYF. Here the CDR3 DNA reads TGCGCCAGCAGCTTGGGCGTACAGGGGTACGAGCAGTACTTC.

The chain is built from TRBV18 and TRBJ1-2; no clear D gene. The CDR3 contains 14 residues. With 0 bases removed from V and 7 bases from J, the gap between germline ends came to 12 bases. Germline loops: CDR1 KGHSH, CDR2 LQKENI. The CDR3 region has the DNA TGTGCCAGCTCACCACCGTCCCTGGGAGGTGGCTACACCTTC. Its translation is CASSPPSLGGGYTF.

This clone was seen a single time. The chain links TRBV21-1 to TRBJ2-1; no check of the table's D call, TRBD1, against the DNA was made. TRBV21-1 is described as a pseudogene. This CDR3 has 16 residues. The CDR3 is CASTATGVSSYNEQFF. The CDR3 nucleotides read TGTGCCAGCACCGCCACAGGGGTCAGCTCCTACAATGAGCAGTTCTTC.

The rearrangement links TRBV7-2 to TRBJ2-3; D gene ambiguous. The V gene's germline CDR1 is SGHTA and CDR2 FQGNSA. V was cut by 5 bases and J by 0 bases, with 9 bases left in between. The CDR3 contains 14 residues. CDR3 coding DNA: TGTGCCAGCAGCAATCGACTGAGCACAGATACGCAGTATTTT. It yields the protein CASSNRLSTDTQYF.

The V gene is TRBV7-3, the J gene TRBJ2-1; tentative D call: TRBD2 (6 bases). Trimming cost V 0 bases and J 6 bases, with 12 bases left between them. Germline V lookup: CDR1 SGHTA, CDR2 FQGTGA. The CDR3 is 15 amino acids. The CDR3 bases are TGTGCCAGCAGCTTAACACGGGAGAAGGTCAATGAGCAGTTCTTC. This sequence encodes CASSLTREKVNEQFF.

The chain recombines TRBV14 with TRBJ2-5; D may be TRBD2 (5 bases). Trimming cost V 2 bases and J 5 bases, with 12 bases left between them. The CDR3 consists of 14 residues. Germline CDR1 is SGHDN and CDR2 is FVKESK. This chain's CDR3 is CASSQLEPGETQYF. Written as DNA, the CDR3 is TGTGCCAGCAGCCAACTAGAGCCGGGGGAGACCCAGTACTTC. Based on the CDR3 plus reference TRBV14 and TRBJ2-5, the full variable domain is EAGVTQFPSHSVIEKGQTVTLRCDPISGHDNLYWYRRVMGKEIKFLLHFVKESKQDESGMPNNRFLAERTGGTYSTLKVQPAELEDSGVYFCASSQLEPGETQYFGPGTRLLVL.

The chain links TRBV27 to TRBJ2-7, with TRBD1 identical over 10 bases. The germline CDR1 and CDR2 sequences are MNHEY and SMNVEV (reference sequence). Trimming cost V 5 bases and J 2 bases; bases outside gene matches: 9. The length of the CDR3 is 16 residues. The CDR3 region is CASSILGQGKTYEQYF. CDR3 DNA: TGTGCCAGCAGTATACTGGGACAGGGGAAGACCTACGAGCAGTACTTC.

The DNA of the CDR3 is TGTGCCAGCAGCGCCGACACTGAAGCTTTCTTT. Residues: CASSADTEAFF. The chain couples TRBV9 to TRBJ1-1; D not resolved. Between the trimmed V and J ends, which lost 3 bases and 3 bases, there was a span of 3 bases. Per the germline V gene, CDR1 is SGDLS and CDR2 is YYNGEE. The CDR3 extends over 11 amino acids.